Listed below are T cell receptor beta chains from one sample, sequenced in a study of beta chain features in type 1 diabetes. The repertoire was sequenced with immunoSEQ multiplex PCR; TCRdb's copy has only in-frame clones and lacks some. The data contain about 150,000 clones, 6% to 9% of them singletons. The sample consisted of central memory CD4+ T cells from blood. Source of these receptors: a man aged 18-30 years with type 1 diabetes. Each CDR3 is given with its conserved first and last residue. The order of the fields is clone size, V gene, J gene, D gene, CDR3 protein, CDR3 DNA. D genes are given only for firm matches. The size of a clone is reported for some rows only, either as once, few or many, or as a class for expanded clones.

>few|TRBV5-1|TRBJ1-2|NA
CASSLDSPNYGYTF
TGCGCCAGCAGCCTTGACAGCCCTAACTATGGCTACACCTTC
>few|TRBV4-1|TRBJ2-1|TRBD2
CASTDTTSLTYNEQFF
TGCGCCAGTACTGATACGACTAGCCTTACCTACAATGAGCAGTTCTTC
>few|TRBV5-6|TRBJ2-2|TRBD2
CASSWTSSNGELFF
TGTGCCAGCAGCTGGACTAGCTCAAACGGGGAGCTGTTTTTT
>NA|TRBV7-9|TRBJ2-2|NA
CASSRPGHGYLTGELFF
TGTGCCAGCAGCCGGCCGGGACACGGATACCTTACCGGGGAGCTGTTTTTT
>NA|TRBV5-1|TRBJ2-3|TRBD1
CASSSQGATDTQYF
TGCGCCAGCAGCTCTCAGGGGGCAACAGATACGCAGTATTTT
>few|TRBV5-6|TRBJ1-2|TRBD1
CASSLAAQGYYGYTF
TGTGCCAGCAGCTTGGCCGCACAGGGGTACTATGGCTACACCTTC
>few|TRBV5-1|TRBJ1-3|NA
CASSPDSYSGNTIYF
TGCGCCAGCAGCCCTGACAGTTACTCTGGAAACACCATATATTTT
>few|TRBV9|TRBJ2-1|TRBD2
CASSGGLAGVNEQFF
TGTGCCAGCAGCGGTGGACTAGCGGGAGTCAATGAGCAGTTCTTC
>NA|TRBV28|TRBJ2-1|NA
CASSLLGGSYNEQFF
TGTGCCAGCAGTTTATTGGGGGGCTCCTACAATGAGCAGTTCTTC
>once|TRBV7-9|TRBJ2-5|TRBD2
CASSYGLAGKTQYF
TGTGCCAGCAGCTACGGACTAGCGGGGAAGACCCAGTACTTC
>few|TRBV5-1|TRBJ2-3|NA
CASSLEQFTDTQYF
TGCGCCAGCAGCTTGGAACAGTTCACAGATACGCAGTATTTT
>NA|TRBV15|TRBJ2-5|NA
CATSRDPGHQETQYF
TGTGCCACCAGCAGAGATCCGGGACATCAGGAGACCCAGTACTTC
>few|TRBV19|TRBJ1-5|TRBD1
CASKIYGTGIISNQPQHF
TGTGCCAGTAAGATATACGGGACAGGGATTATCAGCAATCAGCCCCAGCATTTT
>few|TRBV7-9|TRBJ1-5|TRBD1
CASSPTGQSNQPQHF
TGTGCCAGCAGCCCAACGGGACAGAGCAATCAGCCCCAGCATTTT
>few|TRBV15|TRBJ2-3|NA
CATSRQDTDTQYF
TGTGCCACCAGCAGACAGGACACAGATACGCAGTATTTT
>NA|TRBV2|TRBJ1-2|NA
CASTRFRGYTF
TGTGCCAGCACGAGGTTCCGGGGCTACACCTTC
>few|TRBV14|TRBJ2-5|NA
CASSQTRGGRGETQYF
TGTGCCAGCAGCCAGACACGAGGAGGGCGGGGAGAGACCCAGTACTTC
>NA|TRBV28|TRBJ2-7|TRBD1
CASSEPGTALTYEQYF
TGTGCCAGCAGTGAGCCGGGGACAGCTTTAACCTACGAGCAGTACTTC
>few|TRBV7-2|TRBJ1-6|TRBD1
CASTDGQGARNSPLHF
TGTGCCAGCACCGATGGACAGGGGGCGCGAAATTCACCCCTCCACTTT
>few|TRBV11-2|TRBJ1-1|NA
CASSLAQGLAFF
TGTGCCAGCAGCTTAGCACAGGGTCTGGCTTTCTTT
>NA|TRBV27|TRBJ2-5|TRBD2
CASSSIAGLETQYF
TGTGCCAGCAGTTCCATAGCGGGGCTAGAGACCCAGTACTTC
>NA|TRBV27|TRBJ1-2|TRBD1
CASSNQGATTGYTF
TGTGCCAGCAGTAACCAGGGGGCTACCACCGGCTACACCTTC
>NA|TRBV11-2|TRBJ1-6|NA
CASSFDGVGAYSPLHF
TGTGCCAGCAGCTTCGATGGCGTCGGAGCTTATTCACCCCTCCACTTT
>many|TRBV29-1|TRBJ2-5|NA
CSVAGSQETQYF
TGCAGCGTTGCGGGGTCCCAAGAGACCCAGTACTTC
>few|TRBV7-2|TRBJ1-5|NA
CASTLDSLNQPQHF
TGTGCCAGCACCCTGGACAGCCTCAATCAGCCCCAGCATTTT
>few|TRBV23-1|TRBJ1-2|NA
CASSQRPTTREYGYTF
TGCGCCAGCAGTCAGAGACCGACGACACGGGAATATGGCTACACCTTC
>NA|TRBV11-2|TRBJ2-7|NA
CASSLARGYEQYF
TGTGCCAGCAGCTTAGCAAGGGGCTACGAGCAGTACTTC
>few|TRBV30|TRBJ1-2|NA
CAWVTQGGNYGYTF
TGTGCCTGGGTGACCCAGGGTGGTAACTATGGCTACACCTTC
>NA|TRBV27|TRBJ1-3|NA
CASGPQPGNTIYF
TGTGCCAGCGGCCCACAGCCTGGAAACACCATATATTTT
>few|TRBV21-1|TRBJ2-5|NA
CASSLQETQYF
TGTGCCAGCAGCCTCCAAGAGACCCAGTACTTC
>NA|TRBV7-2|TRBJ2-5|TRBD2
CASSLGTSRETQYF
TGTGCCAGCAGCCTGGGGACTAGCAGAGAGACCCAGTACTTC
>few|TRBV10-3|TRBJ2-7|NA
CASKLAASYEQYF
TGTGCCAGCAAGTTAGCGGCCTCCTACGAGCAGTACTTC
>NA|TRBV27|TRBJ2-3|TRBD2
CASSLKRGSTDTQYF
TGTGCCAGCAGTTTAAAGCGGGGGAGCACAGATACGCAGTATTTT
>few|TRBV7-9|TRBJ1-2|NA
CASSLDAWGYTF
TGTGCCAGCAGCTTAGACGCGTGGGGCTACACCTTC
>NA|TRBV19|TRBJ2-1|TRBD2
CASKSGRRDEQFF
TGTGCCAGTAAAAGCGGGAGAAGGGATGAGCAGTTCTTC
>many|TRBV7-9|TRBJ2-7|NA
CASSLQGIEQYF
TGTGCCAGCAGTTTACAGGGAATCGAGCAGTACTTC
>NA|TRBV28|TRBJ1-2|NA
CASSTIGAGEGYTF
TGTGCCAGCAGTACGATTGGGGCAGGGGAAGGCTACACCTTC
>few|TRBV16|TRBJ1-1|NA
CASSQWGEVAAFF
TGTGCCAGCAGCCAATGGGGGGAGGTGGCAGCTTTCTTT
>NA|TRBV28|TRBJ2-2|NA
CASSLRWLGRSTGELFF
TGTGCCAGCAGTTTAAGGTGGCTGGGGCGCAGTACCGGGGAGCTGTTTTTT
>few|TRBV7-2|TRBJ2-2|TRBD2
CASSFSGGGAGELFF
TGTGCCAGCAGCTTTAGCGGGGGCGGCGCCGGGGAGCTGTTTTTT
>NA|TRBV5-1|TRBJ2-1|NA
CASSLGRSSYNEQFF
TGCGCCAGCAGCTTGGGGCGGAGCTCCTACAATGAGCAGTTCTTC
>NA|TRBV7-9|TRBJ2-3|TRBD2
CASSHGRELRADTQYF
TGTGCCAGCAGCCATGGGCGGGAGTTGAGGGCAGATACGCAGTATTTT
>NA|TRBV6-1|TRBJ1-1|NA
CASSERPGRGNTEAFF
TGTGCCAGCAGTGAACGCCCCGGCAGGGGGAACACTGAAGCTTTCTTT
>NA|TRBV2|TRBJ1-2|TRBD1
CASKRKGTALYGYTF
TGTGCCAGCAAGAGAAAAGGGACAGCTCTCTATGGCTACACCTTC
>NA|TRBV4-1|TRBJ2-3|TRBD2
CASSQRTSGGSWGDTQYF
TGCGCCAGCAGCCAGCGGACTAGCGGGGGTTCCTGGGGAGATACGCAGTATTTT
>NA|TRBV5-4|TRBJ2-1|TRBD2
CASRERLAGGEKNEQFF
TGTGCCAGCAGGGAAAGGTTAGCGGGAGGGGAGAAAAATGAGCAGTTCTTC
>NA|TRBV7-9|TRBJ1-2|NA
CASSPPGSYGYTF
TGTGCCAGCAGCCCACCGGGATCCTATGGCTACACCTTC
>NA|TRBV30|TRBJ1-1|TRBD1
CAWSAGTEGTAFF
TGTGCCTGGAGTGCCGGGACAGAGGGCACGGCTTTCTTT
>few|TRBV27|TRBJ2-7|NA
CASSPQGIFYEQYF
TGTGCCAGCAGTCCGCAGGGTATTTTCTACGAGCAGTACTTC
>NA|TRBV7-2|TRBJ2-6|NA
CASSLASGANVLTF
TGTGCCAGCAGCTTGGCCTCTGGGGCCAACGTCCTGACTTTC
>few|TRBV6-5|TRBJ2-5|TRBD2
CASSRILAGETQYF
TGTGCCAGCAGTCGAATCTTAGCGGGGGAGACCCAGTACTTC
>NA|TRBV5-1|TRBJ1-6|NA
CATREGNYNSPLHF
TGCGCCACCAGGGAGGGGAACTATAATTCACCCCTCCACTTT
>NA|TRBV7-2|TRBJ1-1|NA
CASSRIRGATEAFF
TGTGCCAGCAGCCGGATCCGCGGGGCTACTGAAGCTTTCTTT
>NA|TRBV2|TRBJ2-7|NA
CASTRDPYEQYF
TGTGCCAGCACCAGGGATCCCTACGAGCAGTACTTC
>NA|TRBV19|TRBJ2-1|TRBD2
CASSYSGRPYNEQFF
TGTGCCAGTAGTTATAGCGGGAGACCCTACAATGAGCAGTTCTTC
>NA|TRBV29-1|TRBJ2-4|NA
CSVVGGLGYIQYF
TGCAGCGTTGTTGGGGGCTTGGGCTACATTCAGTACTTC
>few|TRBV7-2|TRBJ2-1|NA
CASSLDSEHRFNEQFF
TGTGCCAGCAGCTTAGATAGCGAGCACCGTTTCAATGAGCAGTTCTTC